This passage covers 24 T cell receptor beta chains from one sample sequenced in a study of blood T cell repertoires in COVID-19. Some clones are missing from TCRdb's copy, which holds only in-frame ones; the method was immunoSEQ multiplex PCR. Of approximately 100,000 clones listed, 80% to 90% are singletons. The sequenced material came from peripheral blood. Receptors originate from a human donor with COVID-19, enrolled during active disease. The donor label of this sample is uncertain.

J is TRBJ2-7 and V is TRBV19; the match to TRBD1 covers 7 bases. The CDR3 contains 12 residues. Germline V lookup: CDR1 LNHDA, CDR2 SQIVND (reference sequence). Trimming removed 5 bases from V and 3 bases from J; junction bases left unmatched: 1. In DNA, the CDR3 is TGTGCCAGTAGTGACAGGGTCTACGAGCAGTACTTC. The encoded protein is CASSDRVYEQYF.

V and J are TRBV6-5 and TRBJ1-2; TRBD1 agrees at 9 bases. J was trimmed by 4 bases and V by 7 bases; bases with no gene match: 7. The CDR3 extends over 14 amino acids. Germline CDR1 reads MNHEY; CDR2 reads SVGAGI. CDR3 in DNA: TGTGCCAGCACCCAACAGGGGGCCAGCTATGGCTACACCTTC. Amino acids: CASTQQGASYGYTF.

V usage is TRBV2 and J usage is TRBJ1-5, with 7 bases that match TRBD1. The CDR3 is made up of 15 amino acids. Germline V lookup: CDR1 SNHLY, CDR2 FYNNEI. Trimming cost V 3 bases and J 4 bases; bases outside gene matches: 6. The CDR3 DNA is TGTGCCAGCAGTGAGGGGGACAGCACTAATCAGCCCCAGCATTTT. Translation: CASSEGDSTNQPQHF.

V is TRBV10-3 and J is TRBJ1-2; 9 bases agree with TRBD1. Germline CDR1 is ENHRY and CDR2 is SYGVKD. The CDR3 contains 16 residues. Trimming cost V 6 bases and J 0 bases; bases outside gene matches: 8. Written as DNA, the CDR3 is TGTGCCATCAGCCGGGACAGGGTCGGGCCTAACTATGGCTACACCTTC. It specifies CAISRDRVGPNYGYTF.

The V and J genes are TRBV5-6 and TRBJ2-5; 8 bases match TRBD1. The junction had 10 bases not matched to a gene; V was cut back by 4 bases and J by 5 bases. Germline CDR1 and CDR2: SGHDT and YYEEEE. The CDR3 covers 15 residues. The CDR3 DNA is TGTGCCAGCAGCAGAAAACAGGGGGGCGGGGAGACCCAGTACTTC. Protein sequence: CASSRKQGGGETQYF.

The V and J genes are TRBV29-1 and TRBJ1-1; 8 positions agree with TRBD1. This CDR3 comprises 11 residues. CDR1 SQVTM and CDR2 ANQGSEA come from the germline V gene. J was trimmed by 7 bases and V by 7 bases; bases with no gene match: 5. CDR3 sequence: CSAGDRGEAFF. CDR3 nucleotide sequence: TGCAGCGCTGGCGACAGGGGTGAAGCTTTCTTT.

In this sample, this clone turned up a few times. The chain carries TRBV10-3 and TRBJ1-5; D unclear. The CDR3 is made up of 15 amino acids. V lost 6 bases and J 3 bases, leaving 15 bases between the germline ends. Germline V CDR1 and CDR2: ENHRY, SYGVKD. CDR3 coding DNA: TGTGCCATCAGGACGGACGAGGACTTCAATCAGCCCCAGCATTTT. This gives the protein CAIRTDEDFNQPQHF.

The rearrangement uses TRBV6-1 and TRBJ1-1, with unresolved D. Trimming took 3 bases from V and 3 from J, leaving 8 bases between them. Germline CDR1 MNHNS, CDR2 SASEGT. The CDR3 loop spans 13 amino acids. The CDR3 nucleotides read TGTGCCAGCAGTGATGTATCTGACACTGAAGCTTTCTTT. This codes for CASSDVSDTEAFF.

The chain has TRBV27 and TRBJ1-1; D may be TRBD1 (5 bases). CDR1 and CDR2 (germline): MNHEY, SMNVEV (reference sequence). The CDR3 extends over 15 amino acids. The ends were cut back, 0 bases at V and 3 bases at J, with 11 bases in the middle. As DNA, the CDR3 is TGTGCCAGCAGTTTATCGGCGGGGCGGGACACTGAAGCTTTCTTT. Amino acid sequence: CASSLSAGRDTEAFF.

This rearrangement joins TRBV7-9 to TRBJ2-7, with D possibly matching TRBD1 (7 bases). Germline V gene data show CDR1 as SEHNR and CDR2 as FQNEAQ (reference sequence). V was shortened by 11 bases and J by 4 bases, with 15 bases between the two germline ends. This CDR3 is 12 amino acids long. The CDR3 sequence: CASGGRGYEQYF. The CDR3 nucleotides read TGTGCCTCAGGGGGGAGAGGATACGAGCAGTACTTC.

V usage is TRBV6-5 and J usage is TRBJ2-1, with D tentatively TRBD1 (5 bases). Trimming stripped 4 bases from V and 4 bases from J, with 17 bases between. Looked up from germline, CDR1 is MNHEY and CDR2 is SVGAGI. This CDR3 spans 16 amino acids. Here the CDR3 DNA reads TGTGCCAGCAGTTCCTTCTCTAGTAGGGGATACAATGAGCAGTTCTTC. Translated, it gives CASSSFSSRGYNEQFF.

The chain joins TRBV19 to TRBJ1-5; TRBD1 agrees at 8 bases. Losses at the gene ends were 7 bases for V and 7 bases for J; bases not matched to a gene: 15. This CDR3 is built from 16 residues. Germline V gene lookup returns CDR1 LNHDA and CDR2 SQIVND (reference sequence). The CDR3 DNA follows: TGTGCCAGTACACCGCGTCGGACAGGGACGTTGCAGCCCCAGCATTTT. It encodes CASTPRRTGTLQPQHF. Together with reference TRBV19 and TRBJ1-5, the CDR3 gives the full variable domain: DGGITQSPKYLFRKEGQNVTLSCEQNLNHDAMYWYRQDPGQGLRLIYYSQIVNDFQKGDIAEGYSVSREKKESFPLTVTSAQKNPTAFYLCASTPRRTGTLQPQHFGDGTRLSIL.

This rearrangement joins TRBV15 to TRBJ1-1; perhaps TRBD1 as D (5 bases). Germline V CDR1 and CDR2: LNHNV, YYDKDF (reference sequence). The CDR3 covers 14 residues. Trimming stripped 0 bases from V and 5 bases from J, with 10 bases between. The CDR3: CATSRDRAGTEAFF. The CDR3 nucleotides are TGTGCCACCAGCAGAGATAGGGCAGGGACTGAAGCTTTCTTT.

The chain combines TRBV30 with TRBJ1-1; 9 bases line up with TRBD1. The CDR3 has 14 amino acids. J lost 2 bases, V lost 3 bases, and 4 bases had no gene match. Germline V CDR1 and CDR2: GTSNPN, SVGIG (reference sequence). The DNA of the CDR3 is TGTGCCTGGAGGGGGGACAGGGCCAACACTGAAGCTTTCTTT. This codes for CAWRGDRANTEAFF.

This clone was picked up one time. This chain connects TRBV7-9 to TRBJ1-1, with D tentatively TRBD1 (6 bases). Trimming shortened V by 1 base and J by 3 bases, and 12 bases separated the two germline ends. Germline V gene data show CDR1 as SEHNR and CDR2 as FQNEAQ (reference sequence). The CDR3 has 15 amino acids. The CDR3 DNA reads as TGTGCCAGCAGCTTAGGCGAGAGGGGGTACACTGAAGCTTTCTTT. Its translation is CASSLGERGYTEAFF.

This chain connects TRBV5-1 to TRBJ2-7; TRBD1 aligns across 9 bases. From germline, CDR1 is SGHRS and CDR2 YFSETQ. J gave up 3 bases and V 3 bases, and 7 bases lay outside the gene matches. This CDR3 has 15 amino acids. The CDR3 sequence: CASSSGQGFYYEQYF. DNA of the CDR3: TGCGCCAGCAGCTCCGGACAGGGGTTTTACTACGAGCAGTACTTC.

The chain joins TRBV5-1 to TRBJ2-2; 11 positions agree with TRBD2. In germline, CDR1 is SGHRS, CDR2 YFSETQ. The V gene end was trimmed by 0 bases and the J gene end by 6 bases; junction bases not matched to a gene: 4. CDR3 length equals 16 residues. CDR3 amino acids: CASSLEGLAASGELFF. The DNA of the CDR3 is TGCGCCAGCAGCTTGGAGGGACTAGCGGCCTCCGGGGAGCTGTTTTTT.

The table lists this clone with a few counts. The chain's CDR3 is CVRSPKVQRGDHQETQYF. CDR3 DNA: TGTGTCAGAAGCCCAAAGGTCCAGCGGGGGGACCACCAAGAGACCCAGTACTTC. The chain is built from TRBV7-5 and TRBJ2-5; TRBD2 is the table's D call and was not checked against the DNA. TRBV7-5 is labeled a pseudogene. This CDR3 region has 18 residues.

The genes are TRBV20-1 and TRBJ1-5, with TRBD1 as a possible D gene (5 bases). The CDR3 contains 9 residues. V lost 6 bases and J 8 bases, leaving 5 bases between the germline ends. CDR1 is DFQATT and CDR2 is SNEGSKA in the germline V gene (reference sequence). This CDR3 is CSAGEPQHF. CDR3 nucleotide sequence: TGCAGTGCAGGGGAGCCCCAGCATTTT.

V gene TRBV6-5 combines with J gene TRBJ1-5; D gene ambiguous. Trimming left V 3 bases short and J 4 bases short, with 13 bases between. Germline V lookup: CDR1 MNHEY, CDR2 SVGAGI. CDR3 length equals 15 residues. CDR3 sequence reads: CASSYLRVANQPQHF. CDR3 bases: TGTGCCAGCAGTTATCTCCGGGTAGCGAATCAGCCCCAGCATTTT.

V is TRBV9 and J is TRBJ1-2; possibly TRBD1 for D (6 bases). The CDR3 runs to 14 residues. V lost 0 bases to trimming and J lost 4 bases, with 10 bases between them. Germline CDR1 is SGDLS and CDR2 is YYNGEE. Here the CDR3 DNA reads TGTGCCAGCAGCGTAGTCCCGGACAGCTATGGCTACACCTTC. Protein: CASSVVPDSYGYTF.

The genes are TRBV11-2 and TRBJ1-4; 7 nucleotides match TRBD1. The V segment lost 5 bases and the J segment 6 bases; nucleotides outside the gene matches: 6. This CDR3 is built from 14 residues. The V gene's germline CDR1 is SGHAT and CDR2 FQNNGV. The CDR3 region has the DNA TGTGCCAGCAGCGGAGACAGGGTCGATGAAAAACTGTTTTTT. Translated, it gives CASSGDRVDEKLFF.

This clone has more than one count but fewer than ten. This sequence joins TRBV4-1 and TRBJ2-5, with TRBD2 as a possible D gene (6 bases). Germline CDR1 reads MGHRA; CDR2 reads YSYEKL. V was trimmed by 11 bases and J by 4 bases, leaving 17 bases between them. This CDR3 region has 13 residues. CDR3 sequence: CASGRGPLETQYF. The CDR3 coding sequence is TGCGCCTCGGGGCGGGGACCCCTAGAGACCCAGTACTTC.

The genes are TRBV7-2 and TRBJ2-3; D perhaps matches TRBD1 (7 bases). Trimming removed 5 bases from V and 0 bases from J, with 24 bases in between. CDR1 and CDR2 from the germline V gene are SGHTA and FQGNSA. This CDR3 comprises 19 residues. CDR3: CASSTADPATGTSTDTQYF. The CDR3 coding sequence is TGTGCCAGCAGCACCGCGGACCCCGCGACAGGGACTAGCACAGATACGCAGTATTTT.